Detailed here is one TCR beta chain. RNA, at 0.5 to 1 ug, was reverse transcribed with random hexamers. The TCR beta CDR3 was amplified by immunoSEQ multiplex PCR across 54 Vbeta, 13 Jbeta. TCRdb reprocessed the immunoSEQ multiplex PCR reads via MiXCR and lists one record per CDR3 protein. The sample has approximately 220,000 distinct CDR3 sequences, 90% to 95% seen once; the top ten hold about 0.15%. This record belongs to a study of CD8 T cells in Susac syndrome. The CDR3 length is 14 residues. Trimming removed 1 base from V and 0 bases from J, with 6 bases in between. CDR1 is SEHNR and CDR2 is FQNEAQ in the germline V gene (reference sequence). TEMRA cells were FACS-enriched, unlike CD8+ and CD4+ T cells, which were negatively isolated.

The chain joins TRBV7-9 to TRBJ1-1; D ambiguous. Sequenced input: CD8+ T cells from PBMCs. The TCR sequence derives from a human donor with multiple sclerosis. This CDR3 reads CASSLVVLNTEAFF. The CDR3 bases are TGTGCCAGCAGCTTAGTGGTTCTGAACACTGAAGCTTTCTTT.